A selection of T cell receptor beta chains follows, all from one sample in a study of pediatric ulcerative colitis. Data came from immunoSEQ multiplex PCR; TCRdb stores just in-frame clones and leaves some out. The sample holds 15,000 to 20,000 clones; approximately 80% are singletons and the top ten take 6% to 9.5%. Sequenced sample: gut tissue. These receptors came from a boy between 10 and 17 years old who was a control in a study of pediatric ulcerative colitis. CDR3s include the opening cysteine and the closing phenylalanine or tryptophan. The size entry is marked missing in some rows and otherwise reads once, few, many or a size class.

v_gene: TRBV28
len: 22
abundance: NA
CDR3aa: CASSRAQGARDSPQHSYNEQFF

v_gene: TRBV6-1
len: 15
abundance: NA
CDR3aa: CASSPDSHSNQPQHF

v_gene: TRBV19
len: 15
abundance: NA
CDR3aa: CASSIAGGAYNEQFF

v_gene: TRBV7-8
len: 17
abundance: NA
CDR3aa: CASSFDRYTHEDTEAFF

v_gene: TRBV6-6
len: 14
abundance: NA
CDR3aa: CASGYSGRYNEQFF

v_gene: TRBV5-6
len: 14
abundance: NA
CDR3aa: CASTQRGGGYTQYF

v_gene: TRBV7-9
len: 15
abundance: NA
CDR3aa: CASSLGPLAGETQYF

v_gene: TRBV5-6
len: 12
abundance: NA
CDR3aa: CASSLDAGEQYF

v_gene: TRBV28
len: 13
abundance: NA
CDR3aa: CASSFGGNQPQHF

v_gene: TRBV19
len: 18
abundance: once
CDR3aa: CASTPRGSGGEKGNEQFF

v_gene: TRBV28
len: 15
abundance: once
CDR3aa: CASTFSTGGGETQYF